The 7 T cell receptor beta chains listed next were all sequenced from one sample in a study of T cell responses to AZD1222 COVID-19 vaccine. Generated by immunoSEQ multiplex PCR, the TCRdb table keeps only in-frame clones and is missing some. The repertoire holds about 180,000 clones, with about 91% as singletons. Specimen: peripheral blood, collected on day 0 of AZD1222 vaccination. The receptors come from an adult in good health.

The rearrangement joins TRBV6-5 to TRBJ2-3, with 8 nucleotides matching TRBD1. Germline V gene lookup returns CDR1 MNHEY and CDR2 SVGAGI. Germline trimming cut 7 bases from V and 2 bases from J; bases unmatched to any gene: 5. The CDR3 loop spans 14 amino acids. CDR3 coding DNA: TGTGCCAGCAAACGGACAGGGCCCACAGATACGCAGTATTTT. This encodes CASKRTGPTDTQYF.

This clone was counted only a few times. The rearrangement uses TRBV6-2 or TRBV6-3 and TRBJ2-3; D assignment may be TRBD1 or TRBD2 (6 bases each). Trimming left V 4 bases short and J 0 bases short, with 17 bases between. The CDR3 is 17 residues long. From germline, CDR1 is MNHEY and CDR2 SVGEGT. Written as DNA, the CDR3 is TGTGCCAGCAGTTCCACCCTGGGGGGCATGAGCACAGATACGCAGTATTTT. Protein product: CASSSTLGGMSTDTQYF.

With regard to this clone: Other DNA sequences in the sample encode the same CDR3. This chain joins TRBV5-4 and TRBJ1-1; no reliable D call. Germline V CDR1 and CDR2: SGHNT, YYREEE (reference sequence). CDR3 size: 12 residues. Trimming pared 2 bases from V and 5 bases from J, leaving 7 bases between. The CDR3 sequence: CASSLGRTEAFF. DNA for the CDR3: TGTGCCAGCAGCTTAGGGCGTACTGAAGCTTTCTTT. The whole variable domain, filled in from reference TRBV5-4 and TRBJ1-1, reads ETGVTQSPTHLIKTRGQQVTLRCSSQSGHNTVSWYQQALGQGPQFIFQYYREEENGRGNFPPRFSGLQFPNYSSELNVNALELDDSALYLCASSLGRTEAFFGQGTRLTVV.

This rearrangement joins TRBV18 to TRBJ1-1; no firm D call. There are 13 residues in the CDR3. V lost 5 bases and J 5 bases, leaving 12 bases between the germline ends. CDR1 KGHSH and CDR2 LQKENI come from the germline V gene. The CDR3 DNA follows: TGTGCCAGCTCAACCAAGGAGGAAACTGAAGCTTTCTTT. Amino acid sequence: CASSTKEETEAFF.

The chain carries TRBV9 and TRBJ1-3, with D unresolved. CDR1 is SGDLS and CDR2 is YYNGEE in the germline V gene. V lost 0 bases and J lost 1, with 8 bases in between. The CDR3 spans 15 residues. The CDR3 region is CASSVGDGSGNTIYF. CDR3 sequence (DNA): TGTGCCAGCAGCGTAGGTGATGGATCTGGAAACACCATATATTTT.

The chain employs TRBV27 and TRBJ2-4; TRBD2 matches 10 bases. The length of the CDR3 is 19 residues. The V gene end was trimmed by 0 bases and the J gene end by 0 bases; junction bases not matched to a gene: 8. CDR1 and CDR2 from the germline V gene are MNHEY and SMNVEV (reference sequence). The CDR3 sequence is CASSLSPTTSGVAKNIQYF. The CDR3 DNA follows: TGTGCCAGCAGTTTATCCCCAACAACTAGCGGGGTAGCCAAAAACATTCAGTACTTC.

V usage is TRBV28 and J usage is TRBJ2-7; 12 bases map to TRBD2. Germline CDR1 reads MDHEN; CDR2 reads SYDVKM. The CDR3 extends over 15 amino acids. The trim removed 10 bases at V and 3 bases at J, leaving 10 bases unmatched. CDR3 protein: CAIRTGTSGFYEQYF. The CDR3 DNA follows: TGTGCCATCAGAACCGGGACTAGCGGGTTCTACGAGCAGTACTTC.